The sequence of this TCR beta chain was determined in a study of Graves' ophthalmopathy and Graves' hyperthyroidism. This clonotype was picked up many times. TCR beta CDR3 amplification used RNA transcripts. HTBI primers served in a first-round RT-PCR, which a second-round multiplex PCR followed. TCRdb re-analysed the multiplex PCR reads in MiXCR, keeping a single row per CDR3 protein. The sample lists just over 600,000 distinct CDR3 sequences, roughly 20% occurring once. Trimming took 0 bases from V and 6 from J, leaving 11 bases between them. This CDR3 spans 14 amino acids. In germline, CDR1 is LGHNT, CDR2 FRNRAP.

The genes are TRBV12-5 and TRBJ1-2, with D unclear. The sequenced sample consisted of peripheral blood. The TCR comes from a woman aged 18 to 35 with stable Graves' hyperthyroidism. Some clones in this sample may be carry-over from other donors' samples. The CDR3 region has the DNA TGTGCTAGTGGTTTGGTCGGGGTGCGGGATGGCTACACCTTC. Translating gives CASGLVGVRDGYTF.